The next 9 T cell receptor beta chains were all read from a single sample in a study of blood T cells in healthy people across ages. Through a sample-barcoded 5' primer and a J-beta primer mix, a second PCR was run for roughly 6 to 11 cycles. TCRdb reprocessed the 5' RACE reads with MiXCR, giving one entry per CDR3 protein. The sample has about 730,000 distinct CDR3 sequences; more than 40% are singletons. The sample comprised blood. The receptor source for this set is a woman aged 55-69 years in good health.

The chain combines TRBV3-1 with TRBJ2-1, with 9 bases lining up with TRBD1. The CDR3 runs 13 residues. CDR1 LGHDT and CDR2 YNNKEL come from the germline V gene (reference sequence). After removal of 9 bases from V and 8 bases from J, the junction contained 8 bases not matched to a gene. The CDR3 protein is CASGTGWTDEQFF. CDR3 DNA sequence: TGTGCCAGTGGGACAGGGTGGACAGATGAGCAGTTCTTC.

The chain recombines TRBV12-3 or TRBV12-4 with TRBJ2-3; TRBD1 agrees at 8 bases. The trim removed 7 bases at V and 5 bases at J, leaving 14 bases unmatched. The CDR3 spans 16 residues. CDR3 region: CASKELRQGRKDTQYF. The DNA of the CDR3 is TGTGCCAGCAAGGAATTAAGACAGGGGAGGAAAGATACGCAGTATTTT.

J is TRBJ2-5 and V is TRBV7-9, with D hard to call. The V end lost 2 bases, the J end lost 4 bases, and 11 bases lay between the germline ends. The germline CDR1 and CDR2 sequences are SEHNR and FQNEAQ (reference sequence). This CDR3 is 14 amino acids long. The CDR3 spells CASSLKGLGETQYF. CDR3 in DNA: TGTGCCAGCAGCTTAAAGGGTTTGGGAGAGACCCAGTACTTC.

The chain employs TRBV29-1 and TRBJ1-1, with a tentative D call TRBD1 (6 bases). Germline V gene lookup returns CDR1 SQVTM and CDR2 ANQGSEA. V was shortened by 6 bases and J by 4 bases, with 12 bases between the two germline ends. The CDR3 spans 12 residues. The CDR3: CSVYRVSTEAFF. The CDR3 DNA follows: TGCAGCGTCTACAGGGTGTCCACTGAAGCTTTCTTT.

This chain joins TRBV3-1 and TRBJ1-6; D is undetermined. V was clipped by 0 bases and J by 9 bases, with 3 bases between them. The germline V gene has CDR1 LGHDT and CDR2 YNNKEL (reference sequence). This CDR3 has 12 residues. DNA of the CDR3: TGTGCCAGCAGCCAAGATCCTTCACCCCTCCACTTT. Protein product: CASSQDPSPLHF.

This clonotype was seen a handful of times. The chain carries TRBV12-3 or TRBV12-4 and TRBJ2-4; tentatively, D is TRBD1 (6 bases). The CDR3 consists of 15 residues. V was cut by 6 bases and J by 8 bases, with 20 bases left in between. CDR3 in amino acids: CASSPQDSRGDIQYF. CDR3 DNA sequence: TGTGCCAGCAGCCCCCAGGACAGTCGAGGGGACATTCAGTACTTC.

The chain couples TRBV20-1 to TRBJ2-7; D remains unclear. Per the germline V gene, CDR1 is DFQATT and CDR2 is SNEGSKA (reference sequence). This CDR3 contains 11 residues. The V end was cut by 3 bases, the J end by 4 bases, with 7 bases between. The CDR3 coding sequence is TGCAGTGCTAGGCACGATTACGAGCAGTACTTC. This sequence encodes CSARHDYEQYF.

Concerning this clonotype itself: Sequence at one end of the junction differs from germline and may be a read error. This chain connects TRBV12-3 or TRBV12-4 to TRBJ2-4, with 7 nucleotides matching TRBD1. This CDR3 is 16 amino acids long. The CDR3 loop is CASSLRGGASKNIEYF. CDR3 DNA: TGTGCCAGCAGTTTAAGAGGGGGCGCATCCAAAAACATTGAGTACTTC.

There are a few counts of this clonotype. This may stem from a read error, because a much larger clone lies one nucleotide away. The chain has TRBV6-5 and TRBJ2-5; 8 nucleotides match TRBD1. The CDR3 totals 13 residues. CDR1 MNHEY and CDR2 SVGAGI come from the germline V gene. The CDR3 nucleotides are TGTGCCAGCAGTGACTCAGGGGGCGATGAGCAGTACTTC. Protein sequence: CASSDSGGDEQYF.